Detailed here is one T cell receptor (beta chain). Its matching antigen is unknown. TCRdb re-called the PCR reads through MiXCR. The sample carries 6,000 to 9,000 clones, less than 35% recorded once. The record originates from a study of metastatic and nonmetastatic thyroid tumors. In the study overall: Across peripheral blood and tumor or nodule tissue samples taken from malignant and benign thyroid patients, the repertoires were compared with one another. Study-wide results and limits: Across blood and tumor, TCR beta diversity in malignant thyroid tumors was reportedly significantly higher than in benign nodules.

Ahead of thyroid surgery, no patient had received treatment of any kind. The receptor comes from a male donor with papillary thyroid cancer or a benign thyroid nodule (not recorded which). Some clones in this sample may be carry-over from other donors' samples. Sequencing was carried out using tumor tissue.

CDR3 nucleotide sequence: TGTGCCAGCTCATCGCTTCCGGGAAACAATGAGCAGTTCTTC. Translating it yields CASSSLPGNNEQFF. This rearrangement joins TRBV18 to TRBJ2-1; the D gene is possibly TRBD2 (5 bases). Germline CDR1 KGHSH, CDR2 LQKENI. The ends were cut back, 5 bases at V and 5 bases at J, with 13 bases in the middle. The CDR3 has 14 residues.